This TCR beta chain was profiled in a study of cytomegalovirus exposure and HLA in healthy donors. A word on this clone: As yet, its antigen is unknown.

Study results and limitations: Reportedly, fewer N-insertions than the approximately 600-donor mean appeared in an Asian-associated ancestry cluster in a later analysis. Some highly shared sequence variants likely arose as a pipeline artifact. Investigators reported some 150 TCR beta chains as tied to cytomegalovirus.

V was clipped by 4 bases and J by 4 bases, with 13 bases between them. CDR3 length: 14 residues. Looked up from germline, CDR1 is SGHTA and CDR2 is FQGTGA. 13 Jbeta primers and 60 Vbeta primers were used for the PCR. Some clones are missing from TCRdb's copy, which holds only in-frame ones; the method was immunoSEQ multiplex PCR. The record lists about 160,000 clones, of which the ten most abundant hold roughly 2%. This rearrangement joins TRBV7-3 to TRBJ1-1, with unresolved D. Sequenced: PBMCs. This TCR derives from a man aged 25 to 45 in good health and CMV-seronegative. The DNA for the CDR3 is TGTGCCAGCAGCTCTTATGGGGAGGGCACTGAAGCTTTCTTT. Protein: CASSSYGEGTEAFF.